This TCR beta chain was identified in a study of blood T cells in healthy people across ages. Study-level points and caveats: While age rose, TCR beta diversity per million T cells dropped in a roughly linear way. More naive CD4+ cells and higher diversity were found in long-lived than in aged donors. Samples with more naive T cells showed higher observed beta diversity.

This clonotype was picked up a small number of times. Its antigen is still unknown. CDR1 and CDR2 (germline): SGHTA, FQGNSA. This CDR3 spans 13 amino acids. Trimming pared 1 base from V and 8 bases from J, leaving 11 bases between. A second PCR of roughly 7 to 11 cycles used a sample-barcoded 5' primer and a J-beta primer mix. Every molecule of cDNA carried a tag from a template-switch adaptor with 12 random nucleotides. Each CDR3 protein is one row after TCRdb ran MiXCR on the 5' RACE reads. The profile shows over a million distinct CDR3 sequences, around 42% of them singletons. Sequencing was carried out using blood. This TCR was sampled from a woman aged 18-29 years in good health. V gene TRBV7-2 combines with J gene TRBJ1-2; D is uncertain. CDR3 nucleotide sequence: TGTGCCAGCAGCTTAGGGCCTTCTTACGGCTACACCTTC. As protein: CASSLGPSYGYTF. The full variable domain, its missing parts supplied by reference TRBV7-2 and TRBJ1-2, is GAGVSQSPSNKVTEKGKDVELRCDPISGHTALYWYRQSLGQGLEFLIYFQGNSAPDKSGLPSDRFSAERTGGSVSTLTIQRTQQEDSAVYLCASSLGPSYGYTFGSGTRLTVV.